This T cell receptor (beta chain) came from a study of blood T cell repertoires in COVID-19. On the study more broadly: Donors in the United States, Italy and Spain gave samples during acute or convalescent COVID-19.

A PCR-confirmed or clinician-diagnosed COVID-19 case had contacted exposed participants within 2 weeks of entry. Sequencing used immunoSEQ multiplex PCR; TCRdb keeps in-frame clones, though not all of them. The repertoire consists of a few hundred thousand clones, with around 84% occurring once and the leading ten covering 5% to 8%. Germline CDR1 SGHVT, CDR2 SQSDAQ. This CDR3 is built from 12 residues. With V trimmed by 3 bases and J by 11 bases, 6 bases remained unmatched. The chain joins TRBV7-4 to TRBJ1-1, with 7 nucleotides matching TRBD1. The sequenced sample was PBMCs or T cells enriched from blood (not recorded which). The clonotype originates from a woman aged 45-59 years who had been exposed to COVID-19. DNA for the CDR3: TGTGCCAGCAGCTTCCAGGGGGAACGGGCTTTCTTT. Encoded protein: CASSFQGERAFF.